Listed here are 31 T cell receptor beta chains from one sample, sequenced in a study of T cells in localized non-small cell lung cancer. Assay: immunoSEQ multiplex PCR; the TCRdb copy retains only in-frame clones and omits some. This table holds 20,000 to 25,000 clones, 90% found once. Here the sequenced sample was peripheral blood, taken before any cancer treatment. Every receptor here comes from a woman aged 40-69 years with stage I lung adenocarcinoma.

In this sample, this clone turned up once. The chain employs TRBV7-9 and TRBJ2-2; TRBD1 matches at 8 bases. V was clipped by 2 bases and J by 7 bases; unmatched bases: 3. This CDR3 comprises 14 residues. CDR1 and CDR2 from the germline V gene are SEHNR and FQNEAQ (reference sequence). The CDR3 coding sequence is TGTGCCAGCAGCTTACGGACAGGGATCGGGGAGCTGTTTTTT. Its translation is CASSLRTGIGELFF.

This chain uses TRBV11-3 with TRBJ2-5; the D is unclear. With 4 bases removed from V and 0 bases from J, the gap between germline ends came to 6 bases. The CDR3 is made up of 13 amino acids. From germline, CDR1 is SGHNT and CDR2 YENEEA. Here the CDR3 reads CASSSAYQETQYF. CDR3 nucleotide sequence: TGTGCCAGCAGCTCAGCGTACCAAGAGACCCAGTACTTC.

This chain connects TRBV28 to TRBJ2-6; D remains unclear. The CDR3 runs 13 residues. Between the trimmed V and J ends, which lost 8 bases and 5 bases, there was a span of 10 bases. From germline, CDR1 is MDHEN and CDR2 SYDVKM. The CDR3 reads CASDRRRANVLTF. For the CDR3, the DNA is TGTGCCAGCGACCGTAGGAGGGCCAACGTCCTGACTTTC.

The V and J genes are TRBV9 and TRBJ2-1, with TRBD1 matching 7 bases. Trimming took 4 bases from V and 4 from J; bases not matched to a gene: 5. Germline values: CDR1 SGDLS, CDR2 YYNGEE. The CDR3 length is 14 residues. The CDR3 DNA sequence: TGTGCCAGCAGCCCGACGGGACAGTACAATGAGCAGTTCTTC. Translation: CASSPTGQYNEQFF.

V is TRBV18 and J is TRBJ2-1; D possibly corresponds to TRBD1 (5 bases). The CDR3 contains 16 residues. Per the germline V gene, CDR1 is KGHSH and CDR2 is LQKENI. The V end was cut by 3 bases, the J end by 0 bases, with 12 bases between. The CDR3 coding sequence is TGTGCCAGCTCACCTTTAGGGGTAAACTCCTACAATGAGCAGTTCTTC. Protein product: CASSPLGVNSYNEQFF.

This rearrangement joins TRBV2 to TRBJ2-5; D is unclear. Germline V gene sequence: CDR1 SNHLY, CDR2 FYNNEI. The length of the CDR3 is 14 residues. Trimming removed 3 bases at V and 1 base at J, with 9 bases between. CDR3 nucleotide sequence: TGTGCCAGCAGTGATCAGCAGACCCAAGAGACCCAGTACTTC. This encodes CASSDQQTQETQYF.

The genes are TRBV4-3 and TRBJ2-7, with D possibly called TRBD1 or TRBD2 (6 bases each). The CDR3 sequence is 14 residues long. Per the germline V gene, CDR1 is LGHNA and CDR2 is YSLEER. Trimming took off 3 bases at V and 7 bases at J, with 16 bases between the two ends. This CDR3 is CASSQPPGGGEQYF. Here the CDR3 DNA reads TGCGCCAGCAGCCAGCCCCCCGGGGGCGGGGAGCAGTACTTC.

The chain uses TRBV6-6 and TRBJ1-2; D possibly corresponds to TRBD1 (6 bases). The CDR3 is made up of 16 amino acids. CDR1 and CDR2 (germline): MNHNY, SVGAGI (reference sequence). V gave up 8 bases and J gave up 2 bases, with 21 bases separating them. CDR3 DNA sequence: TGTGCCAGCCAACTACAGGGTAGGGCTCTCAACTATGGCTACACCTTC. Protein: CASQLQGRALNYGYTF.

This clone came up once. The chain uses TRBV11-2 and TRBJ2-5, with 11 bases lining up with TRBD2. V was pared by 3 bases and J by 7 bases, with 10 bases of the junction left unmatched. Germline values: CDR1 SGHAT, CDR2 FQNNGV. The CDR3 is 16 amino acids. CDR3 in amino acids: CASSFPTSGSRGTQYF. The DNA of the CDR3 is TGTGCCAGCAGCTTCCCCACTAGCGGGAGTCGTGGGACCCAGTACTTC. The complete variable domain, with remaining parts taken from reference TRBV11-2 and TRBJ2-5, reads EAGVAQSPRYKIIEKRQSVAFWCNPISGHATLYWYQQILGQGPKLLIQFQNNGVVDDSQLPKDRFSAERLKGVDSTLKIQPAKLEDSAVYLCASSFPTSGSRGTQYFGPGTRLLVL.

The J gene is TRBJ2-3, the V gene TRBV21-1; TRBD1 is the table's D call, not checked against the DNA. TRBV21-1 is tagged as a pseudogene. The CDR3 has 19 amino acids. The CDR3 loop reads CASSKGFWALRNGTDTQYF. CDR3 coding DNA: TGTGCCAGCAGCAAAGGATTTTGGGCCTTACGAAACGGCACAGATACGCAGTATTTT.

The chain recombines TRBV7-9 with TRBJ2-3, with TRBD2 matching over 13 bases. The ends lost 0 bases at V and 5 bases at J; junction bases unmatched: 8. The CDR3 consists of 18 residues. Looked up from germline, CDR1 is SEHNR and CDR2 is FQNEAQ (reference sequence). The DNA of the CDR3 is TGTGCCAGCAGCTTAGCCTACCGGACTAGCGGGAGAGGAGATACGCAGTATTTT. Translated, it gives CASSLAYRTSGRGDTQYF.

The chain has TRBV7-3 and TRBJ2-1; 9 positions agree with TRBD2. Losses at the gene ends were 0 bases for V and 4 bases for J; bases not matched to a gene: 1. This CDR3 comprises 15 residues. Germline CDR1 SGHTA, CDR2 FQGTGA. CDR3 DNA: TGTGCCAGCAGCTTAACGACTAGCGGATACAATGAGCAGTTCTTC. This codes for CASSLTTSGYNEQFF.

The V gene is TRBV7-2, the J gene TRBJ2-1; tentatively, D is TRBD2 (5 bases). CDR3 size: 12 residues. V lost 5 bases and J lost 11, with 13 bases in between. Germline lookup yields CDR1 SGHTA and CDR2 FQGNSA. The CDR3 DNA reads TGTGCCAGCAGCCCTTACGGGGAAAAGCAGTTCTTC. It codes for CASSPYGEKQFF.

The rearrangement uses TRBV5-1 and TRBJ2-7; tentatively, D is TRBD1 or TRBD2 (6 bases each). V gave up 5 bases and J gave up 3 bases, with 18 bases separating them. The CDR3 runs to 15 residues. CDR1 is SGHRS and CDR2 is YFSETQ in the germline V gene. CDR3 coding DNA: TGCGCCAGCAGAGGGGGGATCGATCTAGTCTACGAGCAGTACTTC. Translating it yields CASRGGIDLVYEQYF.

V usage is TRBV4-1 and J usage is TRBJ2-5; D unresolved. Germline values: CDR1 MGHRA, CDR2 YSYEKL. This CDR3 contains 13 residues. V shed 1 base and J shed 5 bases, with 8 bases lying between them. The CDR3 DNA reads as TGCGCCAGCAGCCAAGGGTTTACGGAGACCCAGTACTTC. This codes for CASSQGFTETQYF.

DNA for the CDR3: TGCAGCGTTGAATTGGTAGAAACAGGGACCCAGTACTTC. It yields the protein CSVELVETGTQYF. The chain is built from TRBV29-1 and TRBJ2-5; weak D call: TRBD1 (5 bases). Trimming removed 2 bases from V and 7 bases from J, with 14 bases in between. The germline V gene encodes CDR1 SQVTM and CDR2 ANQGSEA. This CDR3 contains 13 residues.

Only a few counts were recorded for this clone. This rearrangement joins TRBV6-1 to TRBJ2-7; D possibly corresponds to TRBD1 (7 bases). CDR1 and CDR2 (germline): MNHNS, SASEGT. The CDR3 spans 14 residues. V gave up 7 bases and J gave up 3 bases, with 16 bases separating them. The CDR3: CASTGTRGVYEQYF. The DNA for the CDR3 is TGTGCCAGCACCGGGACCAGGGGGGTCTACGAGCAGTACTTC.

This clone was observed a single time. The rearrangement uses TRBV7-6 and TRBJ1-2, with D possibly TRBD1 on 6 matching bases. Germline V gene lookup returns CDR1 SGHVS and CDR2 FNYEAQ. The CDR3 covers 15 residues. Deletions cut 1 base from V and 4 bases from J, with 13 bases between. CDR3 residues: CASSLGQGTSYGYTF. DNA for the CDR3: TGTGCCAGCAGCTTAGGTCAGGGGACTTCCTATGGCTACACCTTC.

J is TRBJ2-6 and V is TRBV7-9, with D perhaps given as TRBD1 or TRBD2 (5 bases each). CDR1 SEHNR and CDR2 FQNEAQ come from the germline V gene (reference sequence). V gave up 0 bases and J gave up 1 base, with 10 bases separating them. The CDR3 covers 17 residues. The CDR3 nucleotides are TGTGCCAGCAGCTTAGCGGGACGGAGATCTGGGGCCAACGTCCTGACTTTC. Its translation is CASSLAGRRSGANVLTF.

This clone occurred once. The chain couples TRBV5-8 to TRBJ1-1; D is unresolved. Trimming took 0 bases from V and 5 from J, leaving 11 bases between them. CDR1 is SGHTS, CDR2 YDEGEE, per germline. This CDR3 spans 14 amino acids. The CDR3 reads CASSLVEEGTEAFF. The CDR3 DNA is TGTGCCAGCAGCTTGGTGGAGGAGGGAACTGAAGCTTTCTTT.

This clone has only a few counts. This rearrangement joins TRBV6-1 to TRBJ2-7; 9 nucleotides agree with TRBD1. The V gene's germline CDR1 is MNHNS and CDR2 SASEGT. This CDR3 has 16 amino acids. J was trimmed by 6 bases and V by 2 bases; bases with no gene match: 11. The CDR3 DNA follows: TGTGCCAGCAGTGAACAGGGGGGGACAGGGTTTTCCGAGCAGTACTTC. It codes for CASSEQGGTGFSEQYF.

The CDR3, as DNA: TGTGCCAGCAGTAAGACTAGCGGGAGCAGGTATGAGCAGTTCTTC. It yields the protein CASSKTSGSRYEQFF. The chain links TRBV2 to TRBJ2-1; 12 nucleotides line up with TRBD2. The CDR3 is made up of 15 amino acids. The germline V gene encodes CDR1 SNHLY and CDR2 FYNNEI. With 5 bases clipped from V and 8 bases from J, the junction kept 7 bases outside the gene matches.

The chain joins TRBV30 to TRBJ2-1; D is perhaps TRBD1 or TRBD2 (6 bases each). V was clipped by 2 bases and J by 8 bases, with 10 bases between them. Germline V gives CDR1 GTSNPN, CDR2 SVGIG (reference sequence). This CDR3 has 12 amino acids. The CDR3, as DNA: TGTGCCTGGAGTTTGGGGGGCTATGAGCAGTTCTTC. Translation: CAWSLGGYEQFF.

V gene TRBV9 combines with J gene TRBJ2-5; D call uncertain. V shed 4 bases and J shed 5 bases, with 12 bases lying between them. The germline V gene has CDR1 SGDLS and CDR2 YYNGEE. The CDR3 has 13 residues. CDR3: CASSTDSVETQYF. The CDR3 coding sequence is TGTGCCAGCAGCACCGACTCCGTGGAGACCCAGTACTTC.

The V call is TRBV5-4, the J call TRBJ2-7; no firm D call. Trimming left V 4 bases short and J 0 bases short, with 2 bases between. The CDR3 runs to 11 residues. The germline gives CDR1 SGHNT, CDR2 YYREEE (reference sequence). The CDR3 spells CASSDSYEQYF. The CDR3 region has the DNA TGTGCCAGCAGCGACTCCTACGAGCAGTACTTC.

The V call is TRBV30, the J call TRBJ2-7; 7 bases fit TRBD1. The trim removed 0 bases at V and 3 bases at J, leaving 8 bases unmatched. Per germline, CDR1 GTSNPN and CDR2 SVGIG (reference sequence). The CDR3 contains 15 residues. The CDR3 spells CAWSVGGMGDYEQYF. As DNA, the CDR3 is TGTGCCTGGAGTGTAGGGGGCATGGGGGACTACGAGCAGTACTTC.

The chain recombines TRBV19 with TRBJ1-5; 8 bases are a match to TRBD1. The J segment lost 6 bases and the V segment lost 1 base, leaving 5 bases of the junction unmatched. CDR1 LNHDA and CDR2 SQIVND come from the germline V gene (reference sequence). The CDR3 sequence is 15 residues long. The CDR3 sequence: CASSIGGQGGQPQHF. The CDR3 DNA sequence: TGTGCCAGTAGTATAGGAGGACAGGGTGGTCAGCCCCAGCATTTT.

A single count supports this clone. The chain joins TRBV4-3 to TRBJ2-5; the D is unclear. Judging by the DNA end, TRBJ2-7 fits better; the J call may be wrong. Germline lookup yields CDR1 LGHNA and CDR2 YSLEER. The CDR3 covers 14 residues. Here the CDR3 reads CASSQDRSSYEQYF. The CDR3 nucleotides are TGCGCCAGCAGCCAAGATAGGTCGTCCTACGAGCAGTACTTC.

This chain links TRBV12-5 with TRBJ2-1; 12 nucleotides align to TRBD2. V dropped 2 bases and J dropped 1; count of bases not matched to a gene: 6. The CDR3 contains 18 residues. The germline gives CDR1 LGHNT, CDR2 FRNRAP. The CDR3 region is CASGLTLTSGRSYNEQFF. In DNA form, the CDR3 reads TGTGCTAGTGGTTTGACTTTAACTAGCGGGAGGTCCTACAATGAGCAGTTCTTC.

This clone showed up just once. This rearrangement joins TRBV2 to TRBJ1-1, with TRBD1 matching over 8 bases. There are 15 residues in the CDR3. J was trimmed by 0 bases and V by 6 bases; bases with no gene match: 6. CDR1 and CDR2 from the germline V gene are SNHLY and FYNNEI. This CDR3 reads CASSVQGAMNTEAFF. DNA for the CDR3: TGTGCCAGCAGCGTCCAGGGGGCCATGAACACTGAAGCTTTCTTT. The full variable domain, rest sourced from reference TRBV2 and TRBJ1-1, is EPEVTQTPSHQVTQMGQEVILRCVPISNHLYFYWYRQILGQKVEFLVSFYNNEISEKSEIFDDQFSVERPDGSNFTLKIRSTKLEDSAMYFCASSVQGAMNTEAFFGQGTRLTVV.

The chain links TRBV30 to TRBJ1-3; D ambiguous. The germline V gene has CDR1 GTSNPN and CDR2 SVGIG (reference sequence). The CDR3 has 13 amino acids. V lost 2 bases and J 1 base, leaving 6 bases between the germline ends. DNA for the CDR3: TGTGCCTGGAGTACCCTATCTGGAAACACCATATATTTT. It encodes CAWSTLSGNTIYF.